This T cell receptor (beta chain) was recovered during a study of shared clonotypes between healthy human individuals. At the level of the study: A donor's plate count was three for CD4 naive and three for CD4 memory; CD8 naive had two and CD8 memory one.

TCRdb keeps only in-frame clones here, not all; method: immunoSEQ multiplex PCR. This table holds approximately 710,000 clones, 80% to 95% found once. The CDR3 loop spans 16 amino acids. V was clipped by 1 base and J by 8 bases, with 19 bases between them. The germline gives CDR1 SGHDT, CDR2 YYEEEE. Donors, healthy HIV-negative adults, lacked recent acute infections or vaccinations. Sample: memory CD8+ T cells from PBMCs. As to subset: CD45RO+ cells pooled with CCR7-negative TemRA cells. This chain joins TRBV5-6 and TRBJ2-1; D is possibly TRBD2 (5 bases). The receptor was derived from a man between 18 and 35 years old in good health. Some clones in this sample may be carry-over from other donors' samples. Here the CDR3 DNA reads TGTGCCAGCAGCTTGTACCTGGGCTTGGGAGTCCATGAGCAGTTCTTC. Its translation: CASSLYLGLGVHEQFF. The whole variable domain, remainder taken from reference TRBV5-6 and TRBJ2-1, is DAGVTQSPTHLIKTRGQQVTLRCSPKSGHDTVSWYQQALGQGPQFIFQYYEEEERQRGNFPDRFSGHQFPNYSSELNVNALLLGDSALYLCASSLYLGLGVHEQFFGPGTRLTVL.